These 24 T cell receptor beta chains originate from one sample sequenced in a study of blood T cell repertoires in COVID-19. The protocol was immunoSEQ multiplex PCR, while the TCRdb copy is restricted to in-frame clones and leaves out a portion. The data show approximately 120,000 clones, 75% to 90% seen once. The sample taken for sequencing was peripheral blood. These receptors were taken from a human donor in a cohort sampled during active COVID-19.

The chain links TRBV4-2 to TRBJ2-1; 7 nucleotides match TRBD2. This CDR3 contains 14 residues. The germline CDR1 and CDR2 sequences are LGHNA and YNFKEQ. V shed 6 bases, J shed 2 bases, and the junction held 4 bases outside the gene matches. The CDR3 region has the DNA TGTGCCAGCAGGAGGGAGGGCCCCTACAATGAGCAGTTCTTC. Translation: CASRREGPYNEQFF.

This clone was seen repeatedly, ten times or more. The chain is built from TRBV30 and TRBJ2-1; TRBD1 agrees at 11 bases. This CDR3 has 14 residues. CDR1 and CDR2 from the germline V gene are GTSNPN and SVGIG (reference sequence). The ends lost 1 base at V and 10 bases at J; junction bases unmatched: 6. CDR3: CAWSAGQGVWEQFF. CDR3 coding DNA: TGTGCCTGGAGTGCGGGACAGGGGGTATGGGAGCAGTTCTTC. Together with reference TRBV30 and TRBJ2-1, the CDR3 gives the full variable domain: SQTIHQWPATLVQPVGSPLSLECTVEGTSNPNLYWYRQAAGRGLQLLFYSVGIGQISSEVPQNLSASRPQDRQFILSSKKLLLSDSGFYLCAWSAGQGVWEQFFGPGTRLTVL.

On this clone itself: Compared with germline, one end of the junction differs, possibly owing to a read error. This chain joins TRBV2 and TRBJ1-4, with 10 positions matching TRBD1. CDR3 length: 12 residues. CDR1 is SNHLY and CDR2 is FYNNEI in the germline V gene. The CDR3: CASSSGTGVNAF. The CDR3 DNA reads TGTGCCAGCAGTTCCGGGACAGGGGTTAACGCTTTT. Full variable domain (remainder filled in from reference TRBV2 and TRBJ1-4): EPEVTQTPSHQVTQMGQEVILRCVPISNHLYFYWYRQILGQKVEFLVSFYNNEISEKSEIFDDQFSVERPDGSNFTLKIRSTKLEDSAMYFCASSSGTGVNAFGSGTQLSVL.

The chain uses TRBV30 and TRBJ1-2; D remains ambiguous. The V end was cut by 2 bases, the J end by 0 bases, with 13 bases between. The CDR3 contains 15 residues. Germline values: CDR1 GTSNPN, CDR2 SVGIG (reference sequence). For the CDR3, the DNA is TGTGCCTGGAGTTACTCCCCGAAAGCTAACTATGGCTACACCTTC. Its protein product is CAWSYSPKANYGYTF.

The chain couples TRBV6-6 to TRBJ2-3; 13 nucleotides line up with TRBD2. CDR1 is MNHNY, CDR2 SVGAGI, per germline (reference sequence). Trimming took 8 bases from V and 4 from J; bases not matched to a gene: 6. This CDR3 has 15 residues. This CDR3 reads CASEKLAGGPDTQYF. Here the CDR3 DNA reads TGTGCCAGCGAAAAACTAGCGGGGGGGCCAGATACGCAGTATTTT.

V and J are TRBV3-1 (or the pseudogene TRBV3-2) and TRBJ1-3; 9 bases are shared with TRBD1. The junction had 7 bases not matched to a gene; V was cut back by 4 bases and J by 0 bases. This CDR3 comprises 17 residues. Germline V gives CDR1 LGHDT, CDR2 YNNKEL (reference sequence). The CDR3 DNA reads as TGTGCCAGCAGCCCGCGAGGGGACAGGGCCTCTGGAAACACCATATATTTT. Translated: CASSPRGDRASGNTIYF.

This CDR3 reads CASTQKGLAGPPQETQYF. Here the CDR3 DNA reads TGTGCCAGCACTCAGAAGGGACTAGCGGGTCCCCCTCAAGAGACCCAGTACTTC. The gene calls are TRBV28 and TRBJ2-5; 12 bases match TRBD2. Germline CDR1 and CDR2: MDHEN and SYDVKM. This CDR3 contains 18 residues. J lost 2 bases, V lost 7 bases, and 14 bases had no gene match.

The rearrangement links TRBV5-5 to TRBJ1-2, with D uncertain. V dropped 2 bases and J dropped 5 bases, with 7 bases sitting between them. The CDR3 loop spans 12 amino acids. Germline lookup yields CDR1 SGHKS and CDR2 YYEKEE (reference sequence). CDR3: CASSFAEYGYTF. DNA for the CDR3: TGTGCCAGCAGCTTTGCCGAGTATGGCTACACCTTC.

The V call is TRBV7-9, the J call TRBJ1-1, with D possibly being TRBD1 (5 bases). The germline V gene encodes CDR1 SEHNR and CDR2 FQNEAQ (reference sequence). Trimming cost V 2 bases and J 4 bases, with 8 bases left between them. The CDR3 runs 13 residues. The CDR3 nucleotides are TGTGCCAGCAGCTTATGGGGGGGCACTGAAGCTTTCTTT. Residues: CASSLWGGTEAFF.

The genes are TRBV19 and TRBJ2-7; TRBD1 aligns across 10 bases. Per the germline V gene, CDR1 is LNHDA and CDR2 is SQIVND (reference sequence). The junction had 17 bases not matched to a gene; V was cut back by 5 bases and J by 4 bases. The CDR3 length is 18 residues. CDR3 sequence reads: CASSQRLPGQGSAYEQYF. The CDR3 nucleotides are TGTGCCAGTAGTCAACGACTTCCGGGACAGGGGTCTGCTTACGAGCAGTACTTC.

The chain couples TRBV15 to TRBJ1-1; unclear D gene. V lost 0 bases and J 1 base, leaving 6 bases between the germline ends. In germline, CDR1 is LNHNV, CDR2 YYDKDF (reference sequence). The CDR3 runs 14 residues. The DNA of the CDR3 is TGTGCCACCAGCAGAGATGTGAGGAACACTGAAGCTTTCTTT. Translation: CATSRDVRNTEAFF.

The CDR3 nucleotides are TGTGCCAGCAGCATGAGACAGGACGCTGGCTACACCTTC. The encoded protein is CASSMRQDAGYTF. V usage is TRBV9 and J usage is TRBJ1-2; a weak D match, TRBD1 (6 bases). This CDR3 region has 13 residues. Trimming took off 4 bases at V and 7 bases at J, with 14 bases between the two ends. CDR1 is SGDLS, CDR2 YYNGEE, per germline.

This sequence joins TRBV6-5 and TRBJ2-3; 8 bases line up with TRBD1. The junction had 9 bases not matched to a gene; V was cut back by 4 bases and J by 3 bases. Germline lookup yields CDR1 MNHEY and CDR2 SVGAGI. The CDR3 length is 16 residues. In nucleotides, the CDR3 is TGTGCCAGCAGTTCCCCTCGGACAGGGATGACAGATACGCAGTATTTT. The encoded protein is CASSSPRTGMTDTQYF.

This clone was seen only once. At one boundary the junction diverges from the germline segment, which might be a read error. The chain uses TRBV7-7 and TRBJ1-3, with 8 bases lining up with TRBD1. Per the germline V gene, CDR1 is SSHAT and CDR2 is FNYEAQ (reference sequence). The CDR3 is 15 amino acids. The CDR3 loop is CASSRGTGSGNTIYF. CDR3 DNA: TGTGCTAGCAGCCGCGGGACAGGCTCTGGAAACACCATATATTTT.

The rearrangement joins TRBV7-6 to TRBJ2-1; a possible D gene is TRBD1 (5 bases). Germline V gene sequence: CDR1 SGHVS, CDR2 FNYEAQ. This CDR3 has 13 residues. Trimming took 0 bases from V and 10 from J, leaving 10 bases between them. CDR3 loop: CASSLAGQGEQFF. The CDR3 DNA is TGTGCCAGCAGCTTAGCGGGGCAGGGAGAGCAGTTCTTC. Based on the CDR3 plus reference TRBV7-6 and TRBJ2-1, the full variable domain is GAGVSQSPRYKVTKRGQDVALRCDPISGHVSLYWYRQALGQGPEFLTYFNYEAQQDKSGLPNDRFSAERPEGSISTLTIQRTEQRDSAMYRCASSLAGQGEQFFGPGTRLTVL.

DNA for the CDR3: TGTGCCAGCAGCCCCTACGGGGCTGAAGCTTTCTTT. Amino acid sequence: CASSPYGAEAFF. The V gene is TRBV5-5, the J gene TRBJ1-1, with D unresolved. CDR3 length: 12 amino acids. In germline, CDR1 is SGHKS, CDR2 YYEKEE (reference sequence). Trimming took 4 bases from V and 6 from J, leaving 10 bases between them.

The rearrangement uses TRBV11-2 and TRBJ2-3; 9 bases agree with TRBD2. CDR1 SGHAT and CDR2 FQNNGV come from the germline V gene. Trimming cost V 0 bases and J 3 bases; bases outside gene matches: 7. The length of the CDR3 is 17 residues. The CDR3, as DNA: TGTGCCAGCAGCTTAGAGAGGCTAGCGGGGCGTACAGATACGCAGTATTTT. Protein sequence: CASSLERLAGRTDTQYF.

V and J are TRBV19 and TRBJ1-5, with TRBD1 identical over 11 bases. The CDR3 extends over 15 amino acids. Germline trimming cut 5 bases from V and 6 bases from J; bases unmatched to any gene: 6. In germline, CDR1 is LNHDA, CDR2 SQIVND (reference sequence). The CDR3 region is CASSGTGGFSQPQHF. CDR3 coding DNA: TGTGCCAGTAGTGGGACAGGGGGGTTTTCTCAGCCCCAGCATTTT.

This rearrangement joins TRBV7-3 to TRBJ2-5, with D possibly being TRBD1 (5 bases). Per the germline V gene, CDR1 is SGHTA and CDR2 is FQGTGA. Trimming left V 5 bases short and J 5 bases short, with 12 bases between. The CDR3 sequence is 13 residues long. The CDR3 DNA reads as TGTGCCAGCAGCCTGCAGGGTGCGGAGACCCAGTACTTC. Protein product: CASSLQGAETQYF.

This rearrangement joins TRBV6-5 to TRBJ2-3, with 9 bases aligning to TRBD2. The germline V gene encodes CDR1 MNHEY and CDR2 SVGAGI. The CDR3 extends over 15 amino acids. Trimming took 7 bases from V and 3 from J; bases not matched to a gene: 8. The CDR3 region has the DNA TGTGCCAGCAAGCTAGGCGGGGGGGTAACAGATACGCAGTATTTT. Translation gives CASKLGGGVTDTQYF.

The chain recombines TRBV7-2 with TRBJ2-7; 10 positions match TRBD2. Germline values: CDR1 SGHTA, CDR2 FQGNSA. V was clipped by 7 bases and J by 12 bases; unmatched bases: 18. This CDR3 is built from 15 residues. The DNA of the CDR3 is TGTGCCAGCACCACATTCTCGCTAGCGGGGGTGAAACCGTACTTC. Translated, it gives CASTTFSLAGVKPYF.

The genes are TRBV12-5 and TRBJ2-3; TRBD1 is a possible D gene (6 bases). The CDR3 loop spans 14 amino acids. The germline V gene encodes CDR1 LGHNT and CDR2 FRNRAP. V was trimmed by 2 bases and J by 8 bases, leaving 14 bases between them. The CDR3: CASGLNREIRTQYF. CDR3 DNA: TGTGCTAGTGGTTTGAACAGGGAAATCCGTACGCAGTATTTT.

V and J are TRBV11-3 and TRBJ2-1; 10 nucleotides line up with TRBD2. The V gene's germline CDR1 is SGHNT and CDR2 YENEEA. The ends lost 8 bases at V and 4 bases at J; junction bases unmatched: 5. This CDR3 is 14 amino acids long. The CDR3 DNA reads as TGTGCCAGCGGGGGGACTAGCGTATACAATGAGCAGTTCTTC. Its translation: CASGGTSVYNEQFF.

The chain has TRBV5-1 and TRBJ2-5; D ambiguous. This CDR3 has 12 amino acids. Trimming removed 6 bases at V and 2 bases at J, with 8 bases between. Germline CDR1 SGHRS, CDR2 YFSETQ. DNA for the CDR3: TGCGCCAGCACTAGTGGTCAAGAGACCCAGTACTTC. It specifies CASTSGQETQYF.